This record covers a single T cell receptor beta chain. Antigen unknown. The sort gate was single viable CD3+CD4+CD8-CD45RO+ cells for memory CD4+ T cells. This record belongs to a study of memory CD4+ T cells and cytomegalovirus serostatus. Study as a whole: This sample comes from healthy Belgian adults, under 10 CMV seropositive, under 25 seronegative. Study-level findings and limits: Suggested: most of the CMV-linked TCR signature lies in CD4+ memory cells.

The CDR3 has 15 residues. The germline CDR1 and CDR2 sequences are MNHEY and SVGAGI. V lost 7 bases to trimming and J lost 7 bases, with 20 bases between them. Using immunoSEQ multiplex PCR, the repertoire was profiled, and TCRdb retains in-frame clones only, with some absent. The sample includes around 25,000 clones, about 70% of them seen just once. Input material: memory CD4+ T cells from blood. This chain uses TRBV6-5 with TRBJ2-1; TRBD2 might be the D (7 bases). This TCR came from an adult in good health and CMV-seronegative. CDR3 nucleotides: TGTGCCAGCACCCTTCGGGCGGGGGCAATTAATGAGCAGTTCTTC. Its translation is CASTLRAGAINEQFF.